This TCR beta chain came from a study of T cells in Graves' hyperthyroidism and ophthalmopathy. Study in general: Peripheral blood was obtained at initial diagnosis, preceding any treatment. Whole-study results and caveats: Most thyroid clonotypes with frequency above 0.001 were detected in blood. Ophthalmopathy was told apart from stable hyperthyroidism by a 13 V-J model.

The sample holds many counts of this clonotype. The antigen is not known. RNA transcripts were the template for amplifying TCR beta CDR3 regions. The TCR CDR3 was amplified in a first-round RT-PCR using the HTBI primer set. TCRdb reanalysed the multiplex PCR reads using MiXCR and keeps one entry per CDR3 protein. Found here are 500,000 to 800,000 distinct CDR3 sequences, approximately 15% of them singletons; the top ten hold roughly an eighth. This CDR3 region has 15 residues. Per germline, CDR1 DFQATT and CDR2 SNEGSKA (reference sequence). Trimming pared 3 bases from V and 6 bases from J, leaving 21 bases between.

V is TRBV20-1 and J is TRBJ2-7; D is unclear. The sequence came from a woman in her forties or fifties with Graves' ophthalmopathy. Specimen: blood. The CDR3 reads CSARVVASSASEQYF. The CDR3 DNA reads TGCAGTGCTAGGGTTGTGGCCAGTTCCGCGAGCGAGCAGTACTTC.